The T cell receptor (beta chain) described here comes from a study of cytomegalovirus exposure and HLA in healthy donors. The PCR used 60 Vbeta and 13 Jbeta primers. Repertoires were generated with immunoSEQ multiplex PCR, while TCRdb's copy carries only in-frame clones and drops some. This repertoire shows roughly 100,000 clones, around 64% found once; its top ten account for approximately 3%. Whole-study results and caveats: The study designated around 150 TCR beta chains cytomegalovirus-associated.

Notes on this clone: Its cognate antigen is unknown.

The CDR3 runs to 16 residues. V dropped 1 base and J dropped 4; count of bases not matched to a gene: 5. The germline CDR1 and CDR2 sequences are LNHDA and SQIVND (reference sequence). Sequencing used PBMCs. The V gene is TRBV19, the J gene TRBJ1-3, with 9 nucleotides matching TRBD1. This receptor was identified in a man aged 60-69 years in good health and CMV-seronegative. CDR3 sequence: CASSIGGTGSGNTIYF. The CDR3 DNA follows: TGTGCCAGTAGTATAGGAGGGACAGGGTCCGGAAACACCATATATTTT.